This TCR beta chain was observed in a study of blood T cells in healthy people across ages. Findings of the study overall: A strong correlation was found between TCR beta diversity and the percentage of naive T cells. Donors of long life had a larger count of naive CD4+ cells and greater diversity than aged donors.

Of note for this clonotype: Its antigen is not identified.

CDR3 length: 12 amino acids. Trimming shortened V by 8 bases and J by 6 bases, and 14 bases separated the two germline ends. From germline, CDR1 is SGHVS and CDR2 FQNEAQ. There were healthy Caucasian individuals from Russia, aged roughly 6 to 90, serving as donors. Next came a second PCR, run for about 6 to 11 cycles, which used a sample-barcoded 5' primer along with a J-beta primer mix. TCRdb reprocessed the 5' RACE reads with MiXCR, giving one entry per CDR3 protein. The profile shows about 1,600,000 distinct CDR3 sequences, around two fifths of them singletons. V is TRBV7-8 and J is TRBJ2-7, with a weak D call TRBD1 (5 bases). The TCR originated in a woman between 18 and 30 years old in good health. Sequenced sample: blood. The CDR3 sequence: CASSAGWSEQYF. The DNA of the CDR3 is TGTGCCAGCTCCGCAGGGTGGAGCGAGCAGTACTTC.